This section outlines one T cell receptor (beta chain) sequence together with its context. Its target is not known. This sample was included in a study of T cell responses to AZD1222 COVID-19 vaccine. Whole-study results and caveats: Spike-wide coverage was observed for vaccine-associated CD4 TCRs, with dominant responses at 160-218 and 743-854. Baseline seropositivity occurred in only six AZD1222 recipients.

The table came from immunoSEQ multiplex PCR; TCRdb's copy has only in-frame clones and leaves some out. The sample contains 90,000 to 110,000 clones, over 75% of which appear only once. The CDR3 totals 10 residues. Germline-derived CDR1 and CDR2 are DFQATT and SNEGSKA (reference sequence). V was shortened by 3 bases and J by 5 bases, with 5 bases between the two germline ends. The clonotype originates from an adult in good health. Specimen: peripheral blood, collected on day 0 of MenACWY control vaccination. The gene calls are TRBV20-1 and TRBJ2-7; no clear D gene. DNA of the CDR3: TGCAGTGCTAGTTTACACGAGCAGTACTTC. Its protein is CSASLHEQYF.